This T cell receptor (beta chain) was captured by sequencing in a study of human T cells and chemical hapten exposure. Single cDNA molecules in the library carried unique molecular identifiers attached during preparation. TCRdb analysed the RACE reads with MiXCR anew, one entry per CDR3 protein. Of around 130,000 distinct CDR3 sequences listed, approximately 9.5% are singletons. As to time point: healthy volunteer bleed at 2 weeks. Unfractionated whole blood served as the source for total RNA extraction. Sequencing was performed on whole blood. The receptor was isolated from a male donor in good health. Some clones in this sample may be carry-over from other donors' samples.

The CDR3 nucleotides are TGTGCCAGCAGAAGGGACAGGGGGAACACTGAAGCTTTCTTT. Its translation is CASRRDRGNTEAFF. This sequence joins TRBV27 and TRBJ1-1, with 10 bases lining up with TRBD1. This CDR3 spans 14 amino acids. V trimming: 6 bases; J trimming: 1 base; junction bases outside the gene matches: 2. Germline assignment: CDR1 MNHEY and CDR2 SMNVEV (reference sequence).